The sequence of this T cell receptor (beta chain) was determined in a study of T cell responses to AZD1222 COVID-19 vaccine. General study points: Repertoire sampling was restricted to post-peak T cell response timepoints. Unmutated variant regions reportedly attract nearly half of all spike-specific TCRs.

Samples with a second dose at about 4 or about 12 weeks were pooled together. Trimming at V came to 5 bases and at J to 7 bases, leaving 7 bases not matched to a gene. Germline V gene lookup returns CDR1 MNHEY and CDR2 SVGEGT. The CDR3 is 14 amino acids. Assay: immunoSEQ multiplex PCR; the TCRdb copy retains only in-frame clones and omits some. The sample has under 200,000 clones, around nine tenths seen once. With regard to this clone: Its specificity is not known.

The V gene is TRBV6-2 or TRBV6-3, the J gene TRBJ1-4, with 7 bases that match TRBD1. This sequence was found in an adult who received the AZD1222 COVID-19 vaccine. The source was peripheral blood, collected 28 days after the second AZD1222 dose. CDR3 protein: CASSRDSLFEKLFF. Written as DNA, the CDR3 is TGTGCCAGCAGTCGGGACAGCTTATTTGAAAAACTGTTTTTT.